Presented here are 18 T cell receptor beta chains from one specimen sequenced in a study of cytomegalovirus exposure and HLA in healthy donors (dated by TCRdb to 2015 to 2018). The library came from the immunoSEQ multiplex PCR assay. For the multiplex PCR, a mixture combining 60 forward primers for TCR Vbeta segments and 13 reverse primers for TCR Jbeta segments was used. Here the immuneACCESS table is served through TCRdb, limited to in-frame sequences with V and J called. Missing clones are a known gap in these copies; in checked studies unresolved V genes cover under half, and the rest lacks a known reason. The sample records about 160,000 clones, 79% of which are singletons. The ten largest clones represent under 2.5% of the sample. What was sequenced was PBMCs. These receptors all stem from a man in his forties or fifties in good health and CMV-seronegative.

This clone was counted only a few times. The chain couples TRBV7-9 to TRBJ2-5, with a possible D match to TRBD1 (6 bases). This CDR3 is built from 12 residues. The V gene lost 5 bases and the J gene lost 12 bases, with 16 bases spanning the gap. Germline V gene sequence: CDR1 SEHNR, CDR2 FQNEAQ (reference sequence). This CDR3 reads CASSLGRGQEYF. For the CDR3, the DNA is TGTGCCAGCAGCCTCGGCCGGGGACAAGAGTACTTC. The full variable domain, in which reference TRBV7-9 and TRBJ2-5 provide the parts outside the CDR3, is DTGVSQNPRHKITKRGQNVTFRCDPISEHNRLYWYRQTLGQGPEFLTYFQNEAQLEKSRLLSDRFSAERPKGSFSTLEIQRTEQGDSAMYLCASSLGRGQEYFGPGTRLLVL.

The gene calls are TRBV6-1 and TRBJ1-2; the match to TRBD1 covers 9 bases. Germline CDR1 is MNHNS and CDR2 is SASEGT. The CDR3 has 15 amino acids. V was pared by 6 bases and J by 4 bases, with 9 bases of the junction left unmatched. The CDR3 protein is CASSASTGGGYGYTF. The CDR3 region has the DNA TGTGCCAGCAGCGCAAGCACAGGGGGCGGCTATGGCTACACCTTC.

This chain links TRBV5-8 with TRBJ1-6, with 9 nucleotides matching TRBD1. J gave up 7 bases and V 1 base, and 3 bases lay outside the gene matches. CDR1 and CDR2 from the germline V gene are SGHTS and YDEGEE. CDR3 length: 15 residues. The chain's CDR3 is CASSLNRGLNSPLHF. CDR3 DNA sequence: TGTGCCAGCAGCTTGAACAGGGGGCTAAATTCACCCCTCCACTTT.

The CDR3 sequence: CASSSDSLYEQYF. The CDR3 DNA sequence: TGTGCCAGCAGCTCTGACAGCCTCTACGAGCAGTACTTC. This chain uses TRBV7-9 with TRBJ2-7, with a weak D call TRBD1 (5 bases). Germline V gives CDR1 SEHNR, CDR2 FQNEAQ (reference sequence). The CDR3 consists of 13 residues. V lost 4 bases, J lost 3 bases, and 10 bases lay in between.

The rearrangement joins TRBV7-4 to TRBJ2-2; 7 bases match TRBD2. Unmatched junction bases numbered 9, after V lost 2 bases and J lost 6 bases. Per germline, CDR1 SGHVT and CDR2 SQSDAQ. The CDR3 covers 16 residues. In DNA, the CDR3 is TGTGCCAGCAGCTTACGGGGGGAGCGGTCCCCCGGGGAGCTGTTTTTT. Translation gives CASSLRGERSPGELFF.

Only one count was recorded for this clone. V is TRBV6-1 and J is TRBJ2-7; D gene unclear. CDR1 and CDR2 from the germline V gene are MNHNS and SASEGT. The CDR3 is 13 residues long. The V end lost 8 bases, the J end lost 6 bases, and 17 bases lay between the germline ends. CDR3 nucleotides: TGTGCCAGCGTAGTACTATCAAACGGCGAGCAGTACTTC. Residues: CASVVLSNGEQYF.

The chain links TRBV7-2 to TRBJ2-5; 11 bases map to TRBD2. The CDR3 sequence is 15 residues long. CDR1 and CDR2 from the germline V gene are SGHTA and FQGNSA. The V and J ends lost 4 bases and 1 base, in that order; junction bases with no gene match: 2. The CDR3 reads CASSSGLAVQETQYF. Written as DNA, the CDR3 is TGTGCCAGCAGCTCGGGACTAGCGGTCCAAGAGACCCAGTACTTC.

This chain joins TRBV5-4 and TRBJ1-3, with 8 bases aligning to TRBD1. Germline CDR1 SGHNT, CDR2 YYREEE (reference sequence). The CDR3 length is 16 residues. Trimming cost V 0 bases and J 4 bases; bases outside gene matches: 6. The chain's CDR3 is CASSLAGTGGGNTIYF. Written as DNA, the CDR3 is TGTGCCAGCAGCTTGGCGGGGACAGGCGGCGGAAACACCATATATTTT.

J is TRBJ2-1 and V is TRBV21-1; the table's D gene call, TRBD2, was not cross checked with the DNA. TRBV21-1 is labeled a pseudogene. The CDR3 is 19 amino acids. The CDR3 sequence: CASSPTGRTSGRAHNEQFF. CDR3 bases: TGTGCCAGCAGCCCAACAGGGCGGACTAGCGGGAGGGCCCACAATGAGCAGTTCTTC.

This clone was seen just once. The gene calls are TRBV27 and TRBJ2-7, with 7 bases identical to TRBD1. CDR3 size: 13 residues. V lost 3 bases, J lost 6 bases, and 5 bases stayed unmatched. Germline values: CDR1 MNHEY, CDR2 SMNVEV (reference sequence). The CDR3 region has the DNA TGTGCCAGCAGTTTGACAAGGGGGCGCGAGCAGTACTTC. Protein sequence: CASSLTRGREQYF.

This clone was counted a single time. The gene calls are TRBV28 and TRBJ2-2; TRBD2 matches 11 bases. CDR1 and CDR2 (germline): MDHEN, SYDVKM. Trimming cost V 2 bases and J 2 bases; bases outside gene matches: 10. The CDR3 is made up of 19 amino acids. Written as DNA, the CDR3 is TGTGCCAGCAGTTTACCCCTCTCCGGGACTAGCGGTAACACCGGGGAGCTGTTTTTT. The encoded protein is CASSLPLSGTSGNTGELFF. Complete variable domain (other parts from reference TRBV28 and TRBJ2-2): DVKVTQSSRYLVKRTGEKVFLECVQDMDHENMFWYRQDPGLGLRLIYFSYDVKMKEKGDIPEGYSVSREKKERFSLILESASTNQTSMYLCASSLPLSGTSGNTGELFFGEGSRLTVL.

This chain uses TRBV2 with TRBJ2-1; 7 bases fit TRBD2. V was pared by 5 bases and J by 4 bases, with 11 bases of the junction left unmatched. The CDR3 totals 16 residues. Germline V CDR1 and CDR2: SNHLY, FYNNEI. DNA of the CDR3: TGTGCCAGCAGTCCAAAAGGGCTAGCGGTTTACAATGAGCAGTTCTTC. It yields the protein CASSPKGLAVYNEQFF.

This clone was counted a few times. The J gene is TRBJ2-1, the V gene TRBV6-5; D is uncertain. Germline V gives CDR1 MNHEY, CDR2 SVGAGI. The CDR3 runs to 11 residues. In DNA form, the CDR3 reads TGTGCGGTCAGCTCCTACAATGAGCAGTTCTTC. Protein product: CAVSSYNEQFF.

The CDR3 DNA reads TGTGCCAGCAGTTTCACAGGGCCAGATACGCAGTATTTT. It yields the protein CASSFTGPDTQYF. The V call is TRBV11-1, the J call TRBJ2-3; TRBD1 might be the D (6 bases). The CDR3 has 13 residues. Germline assignment: CDR1 SGHAT and CDR2 FQDESV (reference sequence). V lost 6 bases and J lost 4, with 11 bases in between.

The chain recombines TRBV4-2 with TRBJ1-5; no clear D gene. Germline loops: CDR1 LGHNA, CDR2 YNFKEQ. The CDR3 covers 16 residues. Between the trimmed V and J ends, which lost 0 bases and 0 bases, there was a span of 9 bases. Here the CDR3 reads CASSQDARYSNQPQHF. The CDR3 DNA sequence: TGTGCCAGCAGCCAAGATGCCAGGTATAGCAATCAGCCCCAGCATTTT.

This rearrangement joins TRBV11-2 to TRBJ2-7; D ambiguous. V gave up 4 bases and J gave up 0 bases, with 13 bases separating them. Germline V gives CDR1 SGHAT, CDR2 FQNNGV. The CDR3 covers 15 residues. The CDR3 sequence: CASSSIVIASYEQYF. In DNA, the CDR3 is TGTGCCAGCAGCTCGATAGTGATAGCCTCCTACGAGCAGTACTTC. Variable domain in full (rest from reference TRBV11-2 and TRBJ2-7): EAGVAQSPRYKIIEKRQSVAFWCNPISGHATLYWYQQILGQGPKLLIQFQNNGVVDDSQLPKDRFSAERLKGVDSTLKIQPAKLEDSAVYLCASSSIVIASYEQYFGPGTRLTVT.

This sequence joins TRBV30 and TRBJ2-6; 9 bases line up with TRBD1. This CDR3 region has 20 residues. J was trimmed by 18 bases and V by 2 bases; bases with no gene match: 32. CDR1 and CDR2 (germline): GTSNPN, SVGIG (reference sequence). The CDR3 DNA follows: TGTGCCTGGAGTTCGGGACAGGGAATTCTCGGGGGCTCTGGGGCCAACGGCCCGACTTTC. Translating gives CAWSSGQGILGGSGANGPTF.

The J gene is TRBJ2-1, the V gene TRBV27; possible D gene TRBD2, 5 bases. Germline CDR1 MNHEY, CDR2 SMNVEV (reference sequence). This CDR3 region has 11 residues. V was pared by 3 bases and J by 13 bases, with 10 bases between. CDR3 region: CASSFGGFQFF. CDR3 sequence (DNA): TGTGCCAGCAGTTTTGGCGGGTTTCAGTTCTTC.